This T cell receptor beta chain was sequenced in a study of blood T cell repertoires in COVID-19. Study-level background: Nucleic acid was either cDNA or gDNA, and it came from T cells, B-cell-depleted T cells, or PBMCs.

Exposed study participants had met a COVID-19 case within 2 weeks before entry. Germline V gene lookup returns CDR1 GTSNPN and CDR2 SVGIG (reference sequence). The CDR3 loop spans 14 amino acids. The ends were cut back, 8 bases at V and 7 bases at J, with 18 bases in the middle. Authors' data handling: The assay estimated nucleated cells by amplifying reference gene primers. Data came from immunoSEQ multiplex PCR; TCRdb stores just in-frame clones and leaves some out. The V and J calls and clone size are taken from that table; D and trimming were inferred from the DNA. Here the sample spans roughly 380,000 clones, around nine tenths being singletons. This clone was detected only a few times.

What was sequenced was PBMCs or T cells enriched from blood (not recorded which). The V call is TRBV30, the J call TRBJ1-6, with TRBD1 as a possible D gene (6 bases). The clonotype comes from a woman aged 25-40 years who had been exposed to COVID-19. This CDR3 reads CARRHRATNSPLHF. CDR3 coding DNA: TGTGCCAGAAGACACAGGGCAACGAATTCACCCCTCCACTTT. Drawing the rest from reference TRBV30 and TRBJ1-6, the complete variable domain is SQTIHQWPATLVQPVGSPLSLECTVEGTSNPNLYWYRQAAGRGLQLLFYSVGIGQISSEVPQNLSASRPQDRQFILSSKKLLLSDSGFYLCARRHRATNSPLHFGNGTRLTVT.